This entry lists 8 T cell receptor beta chains sequenced from one sample in a study of T cells in women clearing cervical HPV infection. Profiling relied on immunoSEQ multiplex PCR, and the TCRdb table lists in-frame clones only, not all of them. This repertoire includes 35,000 to 45,000 clones. Sequencing was done on a sample of blood buffy coat. These receptor sequences come from a woman aged 18 to 69 with a cervical HPV16 infection that either progressed to CIN3+ or cleared (not recorded which).

A note on this clone: The sequenced fragment ends 3 residues before the CDR3 boundary, so the rest is inferred from the germline J gene. The V and J genes are TRBV2 and TRBJ1-1; 7 positions agree with TRBD1. V was pared by 8 bases and J by 0 bases, with 9 bases of the junction left unmatched. Germline V gene lookup returns CDR1 SNHLY and CDR2 FYNNEI. The CDR3 length is 15 residues. CDR3 region: CASAGTDFMNTEAFF. The sequenced CDR3 bases are TGTGCCAGCGCCGGGACAGACTTTATGAACACTGAA.

With regard to this clone: The DNA ends 3 residues before the CDR3 does, and the rest of the CDR3 is filled in from the germline J gene. The chain links TRBV7-2 to TRBJ1-1; D call uncertain. This CDR3 region has 13 residues. Between the trimmed V and J ends, which lost 2 bases and 1 base, there was a span of 5 bases. Per germline, CDR1 SGHTA and CDR2 FQGNSA. CDR3 residues: CASSLSKNTEAFF. The DNA read from the CDR3 is TGTGCCAGCAGCTTATCTAAGAACACTGAA.

To note about this clone: The read halts 3 residues ahead of the CDR3 end, with the missing end drawn from the germline J gene. The chain links TRBV19 to TRBJ2-7; 10 positions match TRBD2. This CDR3 has 14 amino acids. V was clipped by 1 base and J by 6 bases; unmatched bases: 3. Germline CDR1 is LNHDA and CDR2 is SQIVND (reference sequence). CDR3 in amino acids: CASSIGPSGSEQYF. The sequenced part of the CDR3 DNA is TGTGCCAGTAGTATAGGTCCTAGCGGGAGCGAG.

Remarks on this clone: Coverage ceases 3 residues before the CDR3 finishes, and the germline J gene fills in the end. The chain employs TRBV7-9 and TRBJ1-1; possibly TRBD1 for D (5 bases). The V end lost 3 bases, the J end lost 5 bases, and 13 bases lay between the germline ends. The germline V gene encodes CDR1 SEHNR and CDR2 FQNEAQ (reference sequence). The CDR3 has 14 amino acids. Here the CDR3 reads CASSFPAGWTEAFF. The DNA read from the CDR3 is TGTGCCAGCAGCTTCCCCGCAGGGTGGACTGAA. Based on the CDR3 plus reference TRBV7-9 and TRBJ1-1, the full variable domain is DTGVSQNPRHKITKRGQNVTFRCDPISEHNRLYWYRQTLGQGPEFLTYFQNEAQLEKSRLLSDRFSAERPKGSFSTLEIQRTEQGDSAMYLCASSFPAGWTEAFFGQGTRLTVV.

Comment on this clone: The missing CDR3 end, 3 residues past where the read stops, is filled in from the germline J gene. The rearrangement uses TRBV19 and TRBJ1-6; D not resolved. Per the germline V gene, CDR1 is LNHDA and CDR2 is SQIVND (reference sequence). The CDR3 extends over 11 amino acids. The covered CDR3 bases are TGTGCCAGTAGAGAAGGGCCTACC. Its protein is CASREGPT. In full, the CDR3 reads CASREGPTLHF.

As to this clone: The read ends 3 residues early relative to the CDR3; the germline J gene fills the gap. This chain joins TRBV30 and TRBJ1-1; D is ambiguous. The CDR3 length is 11 residues. Per the germline V gene, CDR1 is GTSNPN and CDR2 is SVGIG (reference sequence). The CDR3 region is CAWSVAVEAFF. The part of the CDR3 DNA that was read is TGTGCCTGGAGTGTGGCAGTCGAA.

About this clone: The missing CDR3 end, 3 residues past where the read stops, is filled in from the germline J gene. The V call is TRBV19, the J call TRBJ1-2, with 8 bases identical to TRBD1. CDR1 is LNHDA and CDR2 is SQIVND in the germline V gene (reference sequence). The CDR3 runs 15 residues. The sequenced part of the CDR3 DNA is TGTGCCAGTAGTATGGGGGGACAGGCCTACAATGAC. This sequence encodes CASSMGGQAYND. The entire CDR3 reads CASSMGGQAYNDYTF.

The DNA read from the CDR3 is TGTGCCAGCAGCGGGGCTAGCGGGAGTGGTAGGAATGAC. Translated, it gives CASSGASGSGRND. The entire CDR3 sequence reads CASSGASGSGRNDYTF. The rearrangement uses TRBV7-6 and TRBJ1-2; TRBD1 is a possible D gene (5 bases). The read terminates 3 residues before the CDR3 end, so the remaining end is supplied by the germline J gene. CDR3 length equals 16 residues. The V gene's germline CDR1 is SGHVS and CDR2 FNYEAQ. Variable domain in full (rest from reference TRBV7-6 and TRBJ1-2): GAGVSQSPRYKVTKRGQDVALRCDPISGHVSLYWYRQALGQGPEFLTYFNYEAQQDKSGLPNDRFSAERPEGSISTLTIQRTEQRDSAMYRCASSGASGSGRNDYTFGSGTRLTVV.